This TCR beta chain was observed in a study of blood T cell repertoires in COVID-19. Sequenced by immunoSEQ multiplex PCR; TCRdb stores in-frame clones only, minus some. The profile shows 300,000 to 350,000 clones, roughly 86% of them singletons. Germline CDR1 is MGHDK and CDR2 is SYGVNS. J gave up 5 bases and V 4 bases, and 1 base lay outside the gene matches. The CDR3 runs to 13 residues. The source is a woman in her sixties or seventies with COVID-19, enrolled during active disease. Sequencing input: peripheral blood. The chain joins TRBV25-1 to TRBJ1-4, with TRBD1 matching over 7 bases. CDR3 nucleotides: TGTGCCAGCAGTGGGGACAGCAATGAAAAACTGTTTTTT. Encoded protein: CASSGDSNEKLFF.